The entry that follows covers one TCR beta chain sequence. Its specificity is unknown. These data come from a study of B cell selection in AIRE deficiency. Regulatory T cells were sorted as CD4+CD25hiCD127low/negative. In the original analysis: Patients' Tregs yielded about 5.6x10^4 distinct TCRbeta sequences; donors' around 100,000. TCRdb's table, derived via immunoSEQ multiplex PCR, lists solely in-frame clones and lacks some. From that table come the V and J calls and clone size; the DNA was used to work out D and trimming. The profile shows about 18,000 clones, about 93% of them singletons. CDR1 and CDR2 (germline): LGHNA, YNFKEQ. V was pared by 3 bases and J by 6 bases, with 21 bases between. The length of the CDR3 is 17 residues. Study-wide results and limits: Shared Treg sequences had shorter CDR3s, biased toward rearrangements with few non-templated insertions.

The TCR originated in a human donor in good health. The chain is built from TRBV4-2 and TRBJ2-1; a weak D match, TRBD1 (6 bases). The sample taken for sequencing was CD4+CD25+ Tregs sorted from PBMCs. CDR3 residues: CASSHGPGQGPSNEQFF. For the CDR3, the DNA is TGTGCCAGCAGCCACGGACCGGGGCAGGGGCCAAGCAATGAGCAGTTCTTC.